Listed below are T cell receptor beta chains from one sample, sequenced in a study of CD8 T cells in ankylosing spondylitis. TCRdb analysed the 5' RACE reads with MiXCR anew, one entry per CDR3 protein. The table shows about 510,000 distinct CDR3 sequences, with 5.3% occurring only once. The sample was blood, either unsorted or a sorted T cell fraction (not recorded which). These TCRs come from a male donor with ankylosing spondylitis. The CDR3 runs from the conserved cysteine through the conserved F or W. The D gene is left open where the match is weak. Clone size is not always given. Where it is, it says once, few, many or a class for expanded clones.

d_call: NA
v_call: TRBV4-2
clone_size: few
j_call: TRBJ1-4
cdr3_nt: TGTGCCAGCAGCCAAGATCAGGGCAGGGTTGAAGAAAAACTGTTTTTT
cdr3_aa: CASSQDQGRVEEKLFF

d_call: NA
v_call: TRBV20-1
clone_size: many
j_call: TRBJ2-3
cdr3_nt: TGCAGTGCCGAGATACGCGGGCCCAGCACAGATACGCAGTATTTT
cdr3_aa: CSAEIRGPSTDTQYF

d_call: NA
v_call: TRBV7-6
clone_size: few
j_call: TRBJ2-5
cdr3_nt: TGTGCCAGCAGCCCGCGACTAGGTCGGGGACAAGAGACCCAGTACTTC
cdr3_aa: CASSPRLGRGQETQYF

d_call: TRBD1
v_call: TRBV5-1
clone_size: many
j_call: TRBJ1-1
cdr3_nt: TGCGCCAGCAGCCCAGGACAGGGATTGGGGGCAAGCACTGAAGCTTTCTTT
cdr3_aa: CASSPGQGLGASTEAFF

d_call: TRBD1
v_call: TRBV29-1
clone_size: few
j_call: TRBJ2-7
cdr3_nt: TGCAGCGCCCGACCCGGGACAGGGACATACGAGCAGTACTTC
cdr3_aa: CSARPGTGTYEQYF

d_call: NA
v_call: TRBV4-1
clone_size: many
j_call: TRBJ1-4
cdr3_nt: TGCGCCAGCAGCCCGGTTCAAAGGGAAAAACTGTTTTTT
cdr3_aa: CASSPVQREKLFF

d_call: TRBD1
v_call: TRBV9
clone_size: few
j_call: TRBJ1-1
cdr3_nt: TGTGCCAGCAGCGTAGTGGGAGCAGGGGGTGTGAACACTGAAGCTTTCTTT
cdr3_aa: CASSVVGAGGVNTEAFF

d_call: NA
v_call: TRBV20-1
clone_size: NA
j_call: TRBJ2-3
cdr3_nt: TGCAGCTGCTGGGGAGCAGATACGCAGTATTTT
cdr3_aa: CSCWGADTQYF

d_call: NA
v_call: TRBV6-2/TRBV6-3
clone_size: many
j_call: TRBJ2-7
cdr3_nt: TGTGCCAGCACCCCCGGACTGTGGAAATTGGGTGAGCAGTACTTC
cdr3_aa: CASTPGLWKLGEQYF

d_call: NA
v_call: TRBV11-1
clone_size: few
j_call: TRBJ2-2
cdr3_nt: TGTGCCAGCAGCCTATTAGGACTCCCGAACACCGGGGAGCTGTTTTTT
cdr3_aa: CASSLLGLPNTGELFF

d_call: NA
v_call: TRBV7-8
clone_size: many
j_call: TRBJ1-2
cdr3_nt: TGTGCCAGCAGCTTCAGGGTGGGTGGCTACACCTTC
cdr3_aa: CASSFRVGGYTF

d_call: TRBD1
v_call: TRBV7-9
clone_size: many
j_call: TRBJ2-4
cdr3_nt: TGTGCCAGCAGCTTAGTGGAGGGGACAGGAAACATTCAGTACTTC
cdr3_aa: CASSLVEGTGNIQYF

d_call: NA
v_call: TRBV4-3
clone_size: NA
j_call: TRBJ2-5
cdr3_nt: TGCGCCAGCAGCCAAGAATTAAGCGAGACCCAGTACTTC
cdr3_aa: CASSQELSETQYF

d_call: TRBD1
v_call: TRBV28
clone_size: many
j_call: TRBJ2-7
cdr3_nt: TGTGCCAGCAGGGAATTGACAGGGTCGGGGTACGAGCAGTACTTC
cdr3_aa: CASRELTGSGYEQYF

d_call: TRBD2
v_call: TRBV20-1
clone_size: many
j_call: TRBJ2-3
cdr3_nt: TGCAGTGCTAACGTAGCGGGAGAGACAGATACGCAGTATTTT
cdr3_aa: CSANVAGETDTQYF

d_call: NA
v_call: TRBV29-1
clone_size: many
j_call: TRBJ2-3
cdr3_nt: TGCAGCGTTGAGGTAGCGATTGCAGATACGCAGTATTTT
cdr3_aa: CSVEVAIADTQYF

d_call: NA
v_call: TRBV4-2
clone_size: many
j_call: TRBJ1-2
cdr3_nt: TGTGCCAGCAGCCAAGGATTGGGTGCCAAGGTCACCTTC
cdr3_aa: CASSQGLGAKVTF

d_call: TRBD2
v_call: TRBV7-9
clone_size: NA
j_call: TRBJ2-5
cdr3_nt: TGTGCCAGCAGCTTAAGAGCGGGAGCATGGGAGACCCAGTACTTC
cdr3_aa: CASSLRAGAWETQYF

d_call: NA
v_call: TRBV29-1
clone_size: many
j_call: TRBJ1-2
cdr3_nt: TGCAGCGCGGATCCTCGACAGGGCTACACCTTC
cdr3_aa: CSADPRQGYTF

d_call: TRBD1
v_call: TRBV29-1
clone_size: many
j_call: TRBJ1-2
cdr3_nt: TGCAGCGTAGCGGACAGGAACTATGGCTACACCTTC
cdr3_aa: CSVADRNYGYTF

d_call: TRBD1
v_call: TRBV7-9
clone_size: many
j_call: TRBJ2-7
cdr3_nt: TGTGCCAGCAGCTCCGGGGGGGACAGGGGCTCCCACGAGCAGTACTTC
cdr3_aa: CASSSGGDRGSHEQYF

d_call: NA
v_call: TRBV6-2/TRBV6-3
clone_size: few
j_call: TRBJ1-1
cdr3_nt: TGTGCCAGCAGTTCCCCCGGCTGGGGCCCGGGCACTGAAGCTTTCTTT
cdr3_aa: CASSSPGWGPGTEAFF

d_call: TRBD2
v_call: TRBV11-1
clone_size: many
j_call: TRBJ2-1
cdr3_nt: TGTGCCAGCAGCTTTGGAGTGGCGGTAGCGGGATATGGGGATGAGCAGTTCTTC
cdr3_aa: CASSFGVAVAGYGDEQFF

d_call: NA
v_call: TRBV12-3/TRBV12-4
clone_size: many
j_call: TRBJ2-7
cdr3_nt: TGTGCCAGCAGTTTATCCCCGGTTGACGAGCAGTACTTC
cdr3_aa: CASSLSPVDEQYF

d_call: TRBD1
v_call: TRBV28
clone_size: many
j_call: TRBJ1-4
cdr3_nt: TGTGCCACCTGGGACAGGGGGAAGGAAAAACTGTTTTTT
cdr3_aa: CATWDRGKEKLFF

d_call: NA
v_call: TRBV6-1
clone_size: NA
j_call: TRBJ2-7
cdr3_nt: TGTGCCAGCAGTGAAGGATGGCAGGGACTCTACGAGCAGTACTTC
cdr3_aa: CASSEGWQGLYEQYF

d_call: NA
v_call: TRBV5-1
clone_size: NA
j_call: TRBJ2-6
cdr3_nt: TGCGCCAGCAGCTTCCCGGGGAGCTCTGGGGCCAACGTCCTGACTTTC
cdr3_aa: CASSFPGSSGANVLTF

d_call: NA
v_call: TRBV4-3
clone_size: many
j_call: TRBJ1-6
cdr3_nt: TGCGCCAGCAGCCAAGCTACAGGAGCTAATTCACCCCTCCACTTT
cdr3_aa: CASSQATGANSPLHF

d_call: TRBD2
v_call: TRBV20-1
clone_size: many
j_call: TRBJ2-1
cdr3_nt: TGCAGTGCTAGAGATCGAAGCGGACTAGCGGGAGGATACAATGAGCAGTTCTTC
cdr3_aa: CSARDRSGLAGGYNEQFF

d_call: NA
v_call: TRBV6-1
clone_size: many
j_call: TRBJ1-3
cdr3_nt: TGTGCCAGCATCGACCGGACTTCTGGAAACACCATATATTTT
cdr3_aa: CASIDRTSGNTIYF

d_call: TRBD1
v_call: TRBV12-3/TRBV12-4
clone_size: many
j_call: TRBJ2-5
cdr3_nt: TGTGCCAGCAGTTTCCATGACAGGGTAACCCAGTACTTC
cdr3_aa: CASSFHDRVTQYF

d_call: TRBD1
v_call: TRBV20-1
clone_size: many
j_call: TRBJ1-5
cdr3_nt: TGCAGTGCCCCCGGGACAGGGGATAATCAGCCCCAGCATTTT
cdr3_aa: CSAPGTGDNQPQHF

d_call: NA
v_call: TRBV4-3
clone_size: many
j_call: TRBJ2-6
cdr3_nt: TGCGCCAGCAGCCAAGATCCGTTTTCTGGGGCCAACGTCCTGACTTTC
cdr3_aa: CASSQDPFSGANVLTF

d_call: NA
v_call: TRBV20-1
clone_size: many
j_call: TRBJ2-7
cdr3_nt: TGCAGTGCGGCAGACAGCCACGAGCAGTACTTC
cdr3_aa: CSAADSHEQYF

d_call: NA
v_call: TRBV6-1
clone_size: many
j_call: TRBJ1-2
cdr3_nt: TGTGCCAGCAGAGACCGACCCCGGGGACGTTCCCGCTATGGCTACACCTTC
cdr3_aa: CASRDRPRGRSRYGYTF

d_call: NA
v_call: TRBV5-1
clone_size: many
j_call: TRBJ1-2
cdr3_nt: TGCGCCAGCAGCTTGGTTGGAAACTATGGCTACACCTTC
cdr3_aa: CASSLVGNYGYTF

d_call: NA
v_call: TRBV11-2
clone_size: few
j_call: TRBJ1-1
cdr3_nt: TGTGCCAGCAGCTGGGCTGTGGAGGCTTTCTTT
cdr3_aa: CASSWAVEAFF

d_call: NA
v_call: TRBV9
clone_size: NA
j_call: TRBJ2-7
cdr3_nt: TGTGCCAGCAGCATAGAAGCGGGCGACTACGAGCAGTACTTC
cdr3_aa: CASSIEAGDYEQYF

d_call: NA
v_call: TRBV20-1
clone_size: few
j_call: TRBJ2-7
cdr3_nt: TGCAGTGCGGGTAGCGGCACCTTCTCCTACGAGCAGTACTTC
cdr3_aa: CSAGSGTFSYEQYF

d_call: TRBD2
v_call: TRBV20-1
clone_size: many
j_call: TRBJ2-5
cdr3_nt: TGCAGTCCCAAGCGGGGCCAAGAGACCCAGTACTTC
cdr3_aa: CSPKRGQETQYF

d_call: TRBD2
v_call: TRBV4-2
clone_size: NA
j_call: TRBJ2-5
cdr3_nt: TGTGCCAGCAGGATACTAGCGGGGGCCCTAGGGGAGACCCAGTACTTC
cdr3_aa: CASRILAGALGETQYF

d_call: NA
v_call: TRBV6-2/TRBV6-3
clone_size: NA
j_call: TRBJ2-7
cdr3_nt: TGTGCCAGCAGTTACGGACAGATTTCGGGTTACGAGCAGTACTTC
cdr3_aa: CASSYGQISGYEQYF

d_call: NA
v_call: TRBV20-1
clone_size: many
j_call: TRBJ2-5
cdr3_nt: TGCAGTGCTTCTACAGGGCATGGGACCCAGTACTTC
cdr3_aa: CSASTGHGTQYF

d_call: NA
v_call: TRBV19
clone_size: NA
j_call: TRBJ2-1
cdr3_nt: TGTGCCAGTAGGGATCGGAATGAGCAGTTCTTC
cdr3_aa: CASRDRNEQFF

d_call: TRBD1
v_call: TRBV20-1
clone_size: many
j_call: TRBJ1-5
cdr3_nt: TGCAGTGCTCCCGACAGGGTGAGCAATCAGCCCCAGCATTTT
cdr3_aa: CSAPDRVSNQPQHF

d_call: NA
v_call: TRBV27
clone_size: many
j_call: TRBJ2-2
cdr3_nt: TGTGCCAGCAGACCTCTAGCGAGGAACACCGGGGAGCTGTTTTTT
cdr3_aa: CASRPLARNTGELFF

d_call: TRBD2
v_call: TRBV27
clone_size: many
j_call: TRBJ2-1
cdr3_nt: TGTGCCAGCAGTTTACCGGGACTACCTTACAATGAGCAGTTCTTC
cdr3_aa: CASSLPGLPYNEQFF

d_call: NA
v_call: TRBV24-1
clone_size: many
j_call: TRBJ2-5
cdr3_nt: TGTGCCACCAGTGATCGACAGGAGTACCAAGAGACCCAGTACTTC
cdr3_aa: CATSDRQEYQETQYF

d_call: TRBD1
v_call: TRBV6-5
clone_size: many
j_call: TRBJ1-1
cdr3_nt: TGTGCCAGCACCCGTCCCGGGACAGGTAGAAACACTGAAGCTTTCTTT
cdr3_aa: CASTRPGTGRNTEAFF

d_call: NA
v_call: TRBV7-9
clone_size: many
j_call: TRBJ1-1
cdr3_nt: TGTGCCAGCAGGGAGGGAGGCACTGAAGCTTTCTTT
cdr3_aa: CASREGGTEAFF

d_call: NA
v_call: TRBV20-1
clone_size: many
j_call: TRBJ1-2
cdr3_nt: TGCAGTGCTAGACTTACCCAGTGGGGGAAGAGCTATGGCTACACCTTC
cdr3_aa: CSARLTQWGKSYGYTF

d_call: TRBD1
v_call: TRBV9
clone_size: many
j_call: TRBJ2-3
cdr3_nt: TGTGCCAGCAGCGCACGGACAGGGGACACAGATACGCAGTATTTT
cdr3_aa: CASSARTGDTDTQYF

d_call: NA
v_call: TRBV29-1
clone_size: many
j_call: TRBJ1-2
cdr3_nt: TGCAGCGGCGACACTAACTATGGCTACACCTTC
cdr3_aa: CSGDTNYGYTF

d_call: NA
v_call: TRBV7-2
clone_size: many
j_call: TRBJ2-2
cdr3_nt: TGTGCCAGCACCAGTCGGGCGGACAACACCGGGGAGCTGTTTTTT
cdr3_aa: CASTSRADNTGELFF

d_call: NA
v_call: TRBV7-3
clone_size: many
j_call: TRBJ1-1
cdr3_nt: TGTGCCAGCAGCTTCCCCGACAGGCGCAGTCCCGCTTTCTTT
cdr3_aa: CASSFPDRRSPAFF

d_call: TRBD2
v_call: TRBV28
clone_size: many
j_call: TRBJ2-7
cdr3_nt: TGTGCCAGCAGTTTAGGGACTAGCGGGGGGGCCTACGAGCAGTACTTC
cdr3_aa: CASSLGTSGGAYEQYF

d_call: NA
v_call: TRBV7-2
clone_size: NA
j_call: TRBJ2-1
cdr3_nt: TGTGCCAGCAGAGCCCTCGGGGTTGCGGGGAATGAGCAGTTCTTC
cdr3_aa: CASRALGVAGNEQFF

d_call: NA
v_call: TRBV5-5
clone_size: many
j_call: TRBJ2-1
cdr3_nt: TGTGCCAGCAATACCGTCCTCGGCTCCTACAATGAGCAGTTCTTC
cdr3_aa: CASNTVLGSYNEQFF

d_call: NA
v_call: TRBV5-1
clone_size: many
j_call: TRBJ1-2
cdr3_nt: TGCGCCAGCAGCGTGGACCCAGGGAATGGCTACACCTTC
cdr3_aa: CASSVDPGNGYTF